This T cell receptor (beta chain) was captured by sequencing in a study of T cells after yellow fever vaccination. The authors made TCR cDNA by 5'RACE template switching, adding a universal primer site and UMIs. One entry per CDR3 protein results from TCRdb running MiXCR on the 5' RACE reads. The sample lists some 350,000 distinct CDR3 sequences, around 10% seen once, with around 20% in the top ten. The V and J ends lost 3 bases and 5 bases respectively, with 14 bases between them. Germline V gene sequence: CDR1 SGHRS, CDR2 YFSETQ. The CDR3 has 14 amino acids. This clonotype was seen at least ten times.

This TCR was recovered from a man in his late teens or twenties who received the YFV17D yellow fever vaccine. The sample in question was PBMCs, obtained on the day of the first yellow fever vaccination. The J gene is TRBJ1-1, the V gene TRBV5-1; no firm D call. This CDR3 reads CASSSDLKQTEAFF. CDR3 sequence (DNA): TGCGCCAGCAGCTCAGATCTAAAACAAACTGAAGCTTTCTTT. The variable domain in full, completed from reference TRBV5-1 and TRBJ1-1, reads KAGVTQTPRYLIKTRGQQVTLSCSPISGHRSVSWYQQTPGQGLQFLFEYFSETQRNKGNFPGRFSGRQFSNSRSEMNVSTLELGDSALYLCASSSDLKQTEAFFGQGTRLTVV.